Presented here are 20 T cell receptor beta chains from one specimen sequenced in a study of cytomegalovirus exposure and HLA in healthy donors. PCR used 60 Vbeta primers and 13 Jbeta primers. The data were produced by immunoSEQ multiplex PCR, yet TCRdb's version contains in-frame clones alone and is incomplete. The sample data list approximately 140,000 clones. What was sequenced was PBMCs. The origin of the receptors is a man aged 40-49 years in good health and CMV-seronegative.

Turning to this clone: Other nucleotide sequences in the sample specify the same CDR3. The V gene is TRBV28, the J gene TRBJ1-5, with no clear D. CDR3 length: 14 amino acids. The V end lost 2 bases, the J end lost 3 bases, and 8 bases lay between the germline ends. The germline V gene has CDR1 MDHEN and CDR2 SYDVKM. The DNA of the CDR3 is TGTGCCAGCAGTTTAGGGCAGATCAATCAGCCCCAGCATTTT. It specifies CASSLGQINQPQHF.

The rearrangement links TRBV7-8 to TRBJ2-3, with D unclear. Trimming removed 8 bases from V and 4 bases from J, with 10 bases in between. From germline, CDR1 is SGHVS and CDR2 FQNEAQ. The CDR3 contains 12 residues. The CDR3 DNA reads as TGTGCCAGCGCCCCTAACGCAGATACGCAGTATTTT. Encoded protein: CASAPNADTQYF.

This chain connects TRBV28 to TRBJ1-1; D uncertain. This CDR3 region has 14 residues. Per the germline V gene, CDR1 is MDHEN and CDR2 is SYDVKM. The V end lost 1 base, the J end lost 1 base, and 7 bases lay between the germline ends. The CDR3 nucleotides are TGTGCCAGCAGTTTATCACGGGGGAACACTGAAGCTTTCTTT. It specifies CASSLSRGNTEAFF.

Worth noting for this clone: The sample carries other DNA sequences with the same CDR3. The chain is built from TRBV28 and TRBJ2-5, with 12 nucleotides matching TRBD2. Germline V gene lookup returns CDR1 MDHEN and CDR2 SYDVKM. The CDR3 extends over 16 amino acids. V shed 8 bases, J shed 0 bases, and the junction held 7 bases outside the gene matches. This chain's CDR3 is CASSSTSGGYQETQYF. The DNA for the CDR3 is TGTGCCAGCTCGAGTACTAGCGGGGGGTACCAAGAGACCCAGTACTTC.

CDR3 amino acids: CASRKNTGVDEQFF. CDR3 bases: TGTGCCAGCCGAAAGAACACAGGGGTCGATGAGCAGTTCTTC. The chain has TRBV2 and TRBJ2-1; 7 bases line up with TRBD1. Germline V gene lookup returns CDR1 SNHLY and CDR2 FYNNEI. The length of the CDR3 is 14 residues. Trimming cost V 8 bases and J 8 bases; bases outside gene matches: 12.

The rearrangement uses TRBV7-3 and TRBJ2-3; 9 nucleotides match TRBD2. Germline V gene lookup returns CDR1 SGHTA and CDR2 FQGTGA. Trimming at V came to 8 bases and at J to 4 bases, leaving 10 bases not matched to a gene. The CDR3 length is 15 residues. As DNA, the CDR3 is TGTGCCAGCTCCCCCACGGGACTAGCAGCAGATACGCAGTATTTT. This translates into CASSPTGLAADTQYF.

This rearrangement joins TRBV6-4 to TRBJ1-1, with 12 bases identical to TRBD1. Unmatched junction bases numbered 13, after V lost 2 bases and J lost 0 bases. The CDR3 runs to 20 residues. Germline CDR1 is MRHNA and CDR2 is SNTAGT. This CDR3 is CASSDLGQGATMALNTEAFF. In nucleotides, the CDR3 is TGTGCCAGCAGTGACCTGGGACAGGGGGCGACTATGGCATTGAACACTGAAGCTTTCTTT.

The chain combines TRBV6-1 with TRBJ1-5; 9 bases are shared with TRBD1. Losses at the gene ends were 6 bases for V and 4 bases for J; bases not matched to a gene: 1. CDR1 and CDR2 from the germline V gene are MNHNS and SASEGT. This CDR3 region has 13 residues. The CDR3: CASRGQGNQPQHF. Written as DNA, the CDR3 is TGTGCCAGCAGGGGACAGGGAAATCAGCCCCAGCATTTT.

The CDR3 DNA follows: TGTGCCAGTAGTATCGAGACAGGCCTTGCCCTTAAAGCTTTCTTT. Residues: CASSIETGLALKAFF. V usage is TRBV19 and J usage is TRBJ1-1, with D possibly matching TRBD1 (6 bases). CDR1 and CDR2 from the germline V gene are LNHDA and SQIVND (reference sequence). The CDR3 has 15 residues. The V end lost 3 bases, the J end lost 9 bases, and 20 bases lay between the germline ends.

The V and J genes are TRBV6-1 and TRBJ1-6; TRBD1 might be the D (5 bases). CDR1 and CDR2 (germline): MNHNS, SASEGT. The V and J ends lost 2 bases and 7 bases respectively, with 18 bases between them. This CDR3 spans 17 amino acids. CDR3 protein: CASSETPTAGGNSPLHF. The CDR3 nucleotides are TGTGCCAGCAGTGAAACCCCTACAGCGGGGGGGAATTCACCCCTCCACTTT.

The CDR3 nucleotides are TGTGCCAGCAGCTTAGGAGGCGAGGACGGAGATACGCAGTATTTT. Translation gives CASSLGGEDGDTQYF. The chain employs TRBV7-3 and TRBJ2-3, with TRBD2 as a possible D gene (5 bases). The V gene's germline CDR1 is SGHTA and CDR2 FQGTGA. The V end was cut by 2 bases, the J end by 5 bases, with 14 bases between. The CDR3 has 15 residues.

V and J are TRBV12-5 and TRBJ1-2; the D is unclear. Germline V gene lookup returns CDR1 LGHNT and CDR2 FRNRAP. There are 12 residues in the CDR3. Between the trimmed V and J ends, which lost 5 bases and 14 bases, there was a span of 18 bases. The DNA for the CDR3 is TGTGCTAGTGGTCCCCCGGGGTACTACTATACCTTC. Residues: CASGPPGYYYTF.

The chain uses TRBV5-1 and TRBJ2-7, with a weak D call TRBD1 (6 bases). The germline CDR1 and CDR2 sequences are SGHRS and YFSETQ. The CDR3 runs to 16 residues. With 6 bases removed from V and 3 bases from J, the gap between germline ends came to 22 bases. The CDR3 reads CASTLGDTGIFYEQYF. In DNA, the CDR3 is TGCGCCAGCACTCTAGGGGACACCGGGATCTTCTACGAGCAGTACTTC.

The chain couples TRBV19 to TRBJ1-5; unclear D gene. The V gene lost 4 bases and the J gene lost 2 bases, with 15 bases spanning the gap. Germline assignment: CDR1 LNHDA and CDR2 SQIVND (reference sequence). This CDR3 comprises 16 residues. In DNA, the CDR3 is TGTGCCAGTAGTAAACGCGGGGTGATGGGCAATCAGCCCCAGCATTTT. This sequence encodes CASSKRGVMGNQPQHF.

V is TRBV19 and J is TRBJ1-5; D is unclear. Germline V gives CDR1 LNHDA, CDR2 SQIVND (reference sequence). V was pared by 0 bases and J by 7 bases, with 4 bases between. The CDR3 consists of 12 residues. CDR3 sequence reads: CASSIDLQPQHF. As DNA, the CDR3 is TGTGCCAGTAGTATAGATCTACAGCCCCAGCATTTT.

The rearrangement uses TRBV5-1 and TRBJ2-1; no definite D call. V lost 0 bases and J lost 6, with 13 bases in between. Germline V gene lookup returns CDR1 SGHRS and CDR2 YFSETQ. The CDR3 loop spans 15 amino acids. The CDR3 region has the DNA TGCGCCAGCAGCTTGGCCGTGACCCCGGGCAATGAGCAGTTCTTC. It yields the protein CASSLAVTPGNEQFF.

The chain carries TRBV18 and TRBJ2-1; weak D call: TRBD2 (5 bases). The V end was cut by 1 base, the J end by 3 bases, with 10 bases between. Germline CDR1 KGHSH, CDR2 LQKENI. The length of the CDR3 is 15 residues. The chain's CDR3 is CASSPLTSGYNEQFF. In DNA, the CDR3 is TGTGCCAGCTCACCACTGACCAGCGGCTACAATGAGCAGTTCTTC. Supplemented by reference TRBV18 and TRBJ2-1, the full variable domain reads NAGVMQNPRHLVRRRGQEARLRCSPMKGHSHVYWYRQLPEEGLKFMVYLQKENIIDESGMPKERFSAEFPKEGPSILRIQQVVRGDSAAYFCASSPLTSGYNEQFFGPGTRLTVL.

The rearrangement uses TRBV5-1 and TRBJ2-5; a possible D gene is TRBD1 (6 bases). The last part of the DNA fits TRBJ2-7 better; the J call may be wrong. This CDR3 has 13 amino acids. Per germline, CDR1 SGHRS and CDR2 YFSETQ. CDR3 sequence: CASSLTGLAEQYF. The CDR3, as DNA: TGCGCCAGCAGCTTGACAGGGTTGGCCGAGCAGTACTTC.

The V and J genes are TRBV14 and TRBJ2-5; D is uncertain. The V and J ends lost 0 bases and 6 bases respectively, with 17 bases between them. Looked up from germline, CDR1 is SGHDN and CDR2 is FVKESK. The CDR3 covers 16 residues. CDR3: CASSQEVGVRRQTQYF. CDR3 DNA: TGTGCCAGCAGCCAAGAGGTCGGAGTCCGAAGGCAGACCCAGTACTTC.

The chain has TRBV15 and TRBJ2-3, with TRBD1 identical over 10 bases. CDR1 is LNHNV and CDR2 is YYDKDF in the germline V gene (reference sequence). The CDR3 is made up of 15 amino acids. V gave up 5 bases and J gave up 4 bases; unmatched junction bases: 6. The chain's CDR3 is CATSRGGQGSDTQYF. The CDR3 region has the DNA TGTGCCACCAGCCGTGGGGGACAGGGGTCAGATACGCAGTATTTT.